The next 30 T cell receptor beta chains were all read from a single sample in a study of blood T cell repertoires in COVID-19. Produced via immunoSEQ multiplex PCR; TCRdb's table is partial and in-frame only. The repertoire includes about 97,000 clones, roughly 85% of them detected once, and approximately 2% sits in the top ten. Material: peripheral blood. These receptors were collected from an older woman with active or convalescent COVID-19.

J is TRBJ2-7 and V is TRBV7-8; 9 positions agree with TRBD2. V lost 5 bases and J lost 1; bases outside the gene matches: 3. In germline, CDR1 is SGHVS, CDR2 FQNEAQ. The CDR3 covers 14 residues. Here the CDR3 DNA reads TGTGCCAGCAGCCGGGCGGGGGGGTCCTACGAGCAGTACTTC. Its protein is CASSRAGGSYEQYF.

The V call is TRBV5-1, the J call TRBJ1-1; 9 bases are a match to TRBD1. The CDR3 runs to 14 residues. Germline V gives CDR1 SGHRS, CDR2 YFSETQ. With 4 bases clipped from V and 5 bases from J, the junction kept 6 bases outside the gene matches. CDR3: CASSPTGGGTEAFF. The CDR3 bases are TGCGCCAGCAGCCCTACAGGGGGCGGAACTGAAGCTTTCTTT.

The chain joins TRBV11-3 to TRBJ2-2; 7 bases align to TRBD1. The V gene's germline CDR1 is SGHNT and CDR2 YENEEA. V lost 3 bases to trimming and J lost 7 bases; unmatched junction nucleotides: 5. There are 14 residues in the CDR3. The CDR3 spells CASSLRGQGGELFF. In DNA, the CDR3 is TGTGCCAGCAGCTTGAGGGGGCAGGGCGGGGAGCTGTTTTTT. The full variable domain, rest sourced from reference TRBV11-3 and TRBJ2-2, is EAGVVQSPRYKIIEKKQPVAFWCNPISGHNTLYWYLQNLGQGPELLIRYENEEAVDDSQLPKDRFSAERLKGVDSTLKIQPAELGDSAVYLCASSLRGQGGELFFGEGSRLTVL.

The chain carries TRBV7-9 and TRBJ1-2, with TRBD1 matching over 9 bases. CDR1 is SEHNR, CDR2 FQNEAQ, per germline (reference sequence). Trimming took 0 bases from V and 4 from J; bases not matched to a gene: 9. The CDR3 is 17 residues long. In DNA, the CDR3 is TGTGCCAGCAGCTTAGCCCTTGGTAGGACAGGGGCCTATGGCTACACCTTC. It encodes CASSLALGRTGAYGYTF. Supplemented by reference TRBV7-9 and TRBJ1-2, the full variable domain reads DTGVSQNPRHKITKRGQNVTFRCDPISEHNRLYWYRQTLGQGPEFLTYFQNEAQLEKSRLLSDRFSAERPKGSFSTLEIQRTEQGDSAMYLCASSLALGRTGAYGYTFGSGTRLTVV.

This chain connects TRBV6-5 to TRBJ1-2; maybe TRBD1 (5 bases). There are 14 residues in the CDR3. CDR1 is MNHEY and CDR2 is SVGAGI in the germline V gene. V lost 0 bases and J lost 4, with 9 bases in between. The CDR3 region is CASSYSGGTYGYTF. The CDR3 coding sequence is TGTGCCAGCAGTTACTCAGGAGGGACCTATGGCTACACCTTC.

The chain is built from TRBV7-2 and TRBJ1-2, with TRBD1 matching 7 bases. The trim removed 5 bases at V and 5 bases at J, leaving 5 bases unmatched. Germline V gives CDR1 SGHTA, CDR2 FQGNSA. This CDR3 region has 13 residues. The CDR3, as DNA: TGTGCCAGCAGCCAGGGACAGAGTTATGGCTACACCTTC. Translation: CASSQGQSYGYTF.

The V and J genes are TRBV11-2 and TRBJ2-3; 7 bases are shared with TRBD1. The junction had 9 bases not matched to a gene; V was cut back by 1 base and J by 5 bases. The CDR3 totals 16 residues. The germline V gene encodes CDR1 SGHAT and CDR2 FQNNGV. In DNA, the CDR3 is TGTGCCAGCAGCTTAGCCAGAACAGGGGAGAAAGATACGCAGTATTTT. Its protein product is CASSLARTGEKDTQYF. The full variable domain, completed using reference TRBV11-2 and TRBJ2-3, is EAGVAQSPRYKIIEKRQSVAFWCNPISGHATLYWYQQILGQGPKLLIQFQNNGVVDDSQLPKDRFSAERLKGVDSTLKIQPAKLEDSAVYLCASSLARTGEKDTQYFGPGTRLTVL.

Only a few counts were recorded for this clone. The chain is built from TRBV29-1 and TRBJ2-1; TRBD1 agrees at 11 bases. The CDR3 totals 14 residues. Looked up from germline, CDR1 is SQVTM and CDR2 is ANQGSEA. The junction had 5 bases not matched to a gene; V was cut back by 3 bases and J by 7 bases. This CDR3 reads CSVEGGQGANEQFF. CDR3 nucleotide sequence: TGCAGCGTTGAGGGTGGACAGGGGGCAAATGAGCAGTTCTTC.

This clone is a singleton in its sample. This rearrangement joins TRBV27 to TRBJ1-1, with 7 bases that match TRBD1. The CDR3 spans 15 residues. With V trimmed by 6 bases and J by 2 bases, 9 bases remained unmatched. Germline values: CDR1 MNHEY, CDR2 SMNVEV (reference sequence). Here the CDR3 DNA reads TGTGCCAGCAGGTCCGCCGGGACAGCCAACACTGAAGCTTTCTTT. Protein product: CASRSAGTANTEAFF.

The chain recombines TRBV11-3 with TRBJ2-7, with 7 bases matching TRBD2. This CDR3 is built from 15 residues. The germline gives CDR1 SGHNT, CDR2 YENEEA. After removal of 3 bases from V and 0 bases from J, the junction contained 5 bases not matched to a gene. The CDR3 loop reads CASSLGGESSYEQYF. CDR3 DNA sequence: TGTGCCAGCAGCTTGGGGGGGGAAAGCTCCTACGAGCAGTACTTC.

The chain uses TRBV6-5 and TRBJ2-7, with TRBD2 identical over 10 bases. Trimming cost V 6 bases and J 2 bases; bases outside gene matches: 1. Germline V lookup: CDR1 MNHEY, CDR2 SVGAGI. The CDR3 covers 13 residues. CDR3 nucleotide sequence: TGTGCCAGCAGGAGCGGGAGGGCCTACGAGCAGTACTTC. It codes for CASRSGRAYEQYF.

The rearrangement links TRBV5-4 to TRBJ2-5; TRBD2 agrees at 12 bases. The CDR3 runs to 16 residues. The J segment lost 1 base and the V segment lost 2 bases, leaving 3 bases of the junction unmatched. Per the germline V gene, CDR1 is SGHNT and CDR2 is YYREEE (reference sequence). Here the CDR3 DNA reads TGTGCCAGCAGCTTCACTAGCGGGGGGACCCAAGAGACCCAGTACTTC. Translation gives CASSFTSGGTQETQYF.

The rearrangement uses TRBV6-2 or TRBV6-3 and TRBJ2-1; no definite D call. V was shortened by 6 bases and J by 4 bases, with 7 bases between the two germline ends. Per germline, CDR1 MNHEY and CDR2 SVGEGT. The CDR3 contains 12 residues. Here the CDR3 reads CASSGPYNEQFF. In nucleotides, the CDR3 is TGTGCCAGCAGCGGCCCTTACAATGAGCAGTTCTTC.

V usage is TRBV5-1 and J usage is TRBJ1-3; D remains unclear. The germline gives CDR1 SGHRS, CDR2 YFSETQ. V gave up 0 bases and J gave up 0 bases, with 10 bases separating them. CDR3 length: 16 residues. CDR3: CASSLGLADSGNTIYF. CDR3 bases: TGCGCCAGCAGCTTGGGCTTAGCTGACTCTGGAAACACCATATATTTT.

This chain joins TRBV5-5 and TRBJ2-1; D might be TRBD1 (6 bases). CDR1 SGHKS and CDR2 YYEKEE come from the germline V gene (reference sequence). Trimming removed 7 bases at V and 1 base at J, with 12 bases between. This CDR3 comprises 14 residues. The CDR3 DNA sequence: TGTGCCAGCCTCACAGGGCCTTCCTACAATGAGCAGTTCTTC. Translation gives CASLTGPSYNEQFF.

The chain has TRBV5-1 and TRBJ2-5; TRBD2 aligns across 15 bases. The V gene end was trimmed by 4 bases and the J gene end by 2 bases; junction bases not matched to a gene: 3. The CDR3 is made up of 16 amino acids. CDR1 and CDR2 (germline): SGHRS, YFSETQ. CDR3 loop: CASSTGTSGGQETQYF. CDR3 DNA sequence: TGCGCCAGCAGCACGGGGACTAGCGGGGGGCAAGAGACCCAGTACTTC.

This chain links TRBV4-3 with TRBJ2-3; TRBD2 matches 11 bases. After removal of 1 base from V and 4 bases from J, the junction contained 7 bases not matched to a gene. The germline V gene has CDR1 LGHNA and CDR2 YSLEER. This CDR3 region has 17 residues. The CDR3 region is CASSQAPLAGVADTQYF. The CDR3 nucleotides are TGCGCCAGCAGCCAAGCGCCACTAGCGGGGGTAGCAGATACGCAGTATTTT.

This clone has a single count. The V gene is TRBV10-3, the J gene TRBJ1-4; perhaps TRBD1 as D (5 bases). The CDR3 totals 14 residues. The germline V gene has CDR1 ENHRY and CDR2 SYGVKD. Between the trimmed V and J ends, which lost 2 bases and 8 bases, there was a span of 12 bases. The CDR3 region is CAISEDSRKEKLFF. In DNA form, the CDR3 reads TGTGCCATCAGTGAGGACAGTAGAAAGGAAAAACTGTTTTTT.

The chain carries TRBV2 and TRBJ2-1; 9 bases fit TRBD1. Germline V gene lookup returns CDR1 SNHLY and CDR2 FYNNEI. Trimming took 6 bases from V and 4 from J; bases not matched to a gene: 1. There are 13 residues in the CDR3. CDR3 region: CASRGQGYNEQFF. The DNA for the CDR3 is TGTGCCAGCAGAGGACAGGGGTACAATGAGCAGTTCTTC. Full variable domain (outside the CDR3, taken from reference TRBV2 and TRBJ2-1): EPEVTQTPSHQVTQMGQEVILRCVPISNHLYFYWYRQILGQKVEFLVSFYNNEISEKSEIFDDQFSVERPDGSNFTLKIRSTKLEDSAMYFCASRGQGYNEQFFGPGTRLTVL.

The chain employs TRBV3-1 (or the pseudogene TRBV3-2) and TRBJ2-1; tentatively, D is TRBD2 (6 bases). This CDR3 region has 15 residues. Trimming cost V 1 base and J 6 bases, with 13 bases left between them. CDR1 is LGHDT, CDR2 YNNKEL, per germline (reference sequence). CDR3: CASSQVKEGGNEQFF. The CDR3, as DNA: TGTGCCAGCAGCCAAGTCAAGGAGGGTGGCAATGAGCAGTTCTTC.

A few counts support this clone. The V and J genes are TRBV6-2 or TRBV6-3 and TRBJ2-7; TRBD1 matches at 7 bases. With 0 bases clipped from V and 7 bases from J, the junction kept 12 bases outside the gene matches. CDR1 and CDR2 from the germline V gene are MNHEY and SVGEGT. The CDR3 contains 16 residues. The CDR3 DNA reads TGTGCCAGCAGTTACTCGTCATACAGGGGAAATACTGAGCAGTACTTC. This gives the protein CASSYSSYRGNTEQYF.

This chain connects TRBV6-2 or TRBV6-3 to TRBJ1-6, with 8 bases matching TRBD1. The V and J ends lost 2 bases and 5 bases, in that order; junction bases with no gene match: 2. Germline V gives CDR1 MNHEY, CDR2 SVGEGT. The CDR3 is made up of 15 amino acids. CDR3 loop: CASSYARGHNSPLHF. DNA for the CDR3: TGTGCCAGCAGTTACGCCAGGGGGCATAATTCACCCCTCCACTTT.

Here the CDR3 reads CASSQGSAGASDTQYF. DNA for the CDR3: TGCGCCAGCAGCCAAGGGTCAGCGGGAGCGTCAGATACGCAGTATTTT. The rearrangement joins TRBV4-3 to TRBJ2-3, with 8 bases fitting TRBD2. Germline CDR1 LGHNA, CDR2 YSLEER. The CDR3 covers 16 residues. The V and J ends lost 1 base and 4 bases, in that order; junction bases with no gene match: 7.

The chain joins TRBV2 to TRBJ2-7; tentatively, D is TRBD2 (9 bases). The germline V gene encodes CDR1 SNHLY and CDR2 FYNNEI. V was pared by 6 bases and J by 2 bases, with 23 bases between. This CDR3 has 17 amino acids. CDR3 amino acids: CASSAGTGRLAAYEQYF. The CDR3 DNA follows: TGTGCCAGCAGCGCCGGGACAGGAAGACTAGCGGCCTACGAGCAGTACTTC.

The chain has TRBV4-3 and TRBJ2-3, with D perhaps matching TRBD2 (7 bases). Trimming stripped 0 bases from V and 4 bases from J, with 17 bases between. Per germline, CDR1 LGHNA and CDR2 YSLEER. The CDR3 covers 17 residues. CDR3 sequence: CASSQDPYRGGADTQYF. CDR3 sequence (DNA): TGCGCCAGCAGCCAAGATCCCTATAGGGGGGGGGCAGATACGCAGTATTTT.

The chain links TRBV6-1 to TRBJ1-2, with D uncertain. This CDR3 has 13 amino acids. V was shortened by 1 base and J by 4 bases, with 7 bases between the two germline ends. The germline gives CDR1 MNHNS, CDR2 SASEGT. CDR3 protein: CASSEGASYGYTF. In DNA, the CDR3 is TGTGCCAGCAGTGAAGGGGCCTCCTATGGCTACACCTTC.

This clone was recorded once. V gene TRBV24-1 combines with J gene TRBJ2-3; 8 bases are shared with TRBD1. Germline CDR1 reads KGHDR; CDR2 reads SFDVKD. With 4 bases clipped from V and 0 bases from J, the junction kept 5 bases outside the gene matches. The CDR3 has 16 residues. The CDR3 DNA reads as TGTGCCACCAGTGAACCAGGGGGCACTAGCACAGATACGCAGTATTTT. As protein: CATSEPGGTSTDTQYF.

This chain uses TRBV28 with TRBJ1-2; D is perhaps TRBD1 (6 bases). This CDR3 is 14 amino acids long. Trimming removed 6 bases at V and 6 bases at J, with 17 bases between. Germline assignment: CDR1 MDHEN and CDR2 SYDVKM. CDR3 coding DNA: TGTGCCAGCAGGACGGGGGGCGCGCGAAATGGCTACACCTTC. Amino acid sequence: CASRTGGARNGYTF.

The V call is TRBV2, the J call TRBJ1-5; TRBD1 matches at 12 bases. V shed 5 bases, J shed 7 bases, and the junction held 3 bases outside the gene matches. This CDR3 has 14 amino acids. Germline V gene lookup returns CDR1 SNHLY and CDR2 FYNNEI. CDR3 residues: CASSSGTGGQPQHF. The CDR3 DNA reads as TGTGCCAGCAGTTCCGGGACAGGGGGCCAGCCCCAGCATTTT.

This rearrangement joins TRBV28 to TRBJ2-7; 8 bases are a match to TRBD2. Germline CDR1 is MDHEN and CDR2 is SYDVKM. V dropped 2 bases and J dropped 4; count of bases not matched to a gene: 7. The CDR3 runs to 15 residues. The DNA for the CDR3 is TGTGCCAGCAGTTTAATAAGCGGGAGCAAATACGAGCAGTACTTC. Translating gives CASSLISGSKYEQYF.